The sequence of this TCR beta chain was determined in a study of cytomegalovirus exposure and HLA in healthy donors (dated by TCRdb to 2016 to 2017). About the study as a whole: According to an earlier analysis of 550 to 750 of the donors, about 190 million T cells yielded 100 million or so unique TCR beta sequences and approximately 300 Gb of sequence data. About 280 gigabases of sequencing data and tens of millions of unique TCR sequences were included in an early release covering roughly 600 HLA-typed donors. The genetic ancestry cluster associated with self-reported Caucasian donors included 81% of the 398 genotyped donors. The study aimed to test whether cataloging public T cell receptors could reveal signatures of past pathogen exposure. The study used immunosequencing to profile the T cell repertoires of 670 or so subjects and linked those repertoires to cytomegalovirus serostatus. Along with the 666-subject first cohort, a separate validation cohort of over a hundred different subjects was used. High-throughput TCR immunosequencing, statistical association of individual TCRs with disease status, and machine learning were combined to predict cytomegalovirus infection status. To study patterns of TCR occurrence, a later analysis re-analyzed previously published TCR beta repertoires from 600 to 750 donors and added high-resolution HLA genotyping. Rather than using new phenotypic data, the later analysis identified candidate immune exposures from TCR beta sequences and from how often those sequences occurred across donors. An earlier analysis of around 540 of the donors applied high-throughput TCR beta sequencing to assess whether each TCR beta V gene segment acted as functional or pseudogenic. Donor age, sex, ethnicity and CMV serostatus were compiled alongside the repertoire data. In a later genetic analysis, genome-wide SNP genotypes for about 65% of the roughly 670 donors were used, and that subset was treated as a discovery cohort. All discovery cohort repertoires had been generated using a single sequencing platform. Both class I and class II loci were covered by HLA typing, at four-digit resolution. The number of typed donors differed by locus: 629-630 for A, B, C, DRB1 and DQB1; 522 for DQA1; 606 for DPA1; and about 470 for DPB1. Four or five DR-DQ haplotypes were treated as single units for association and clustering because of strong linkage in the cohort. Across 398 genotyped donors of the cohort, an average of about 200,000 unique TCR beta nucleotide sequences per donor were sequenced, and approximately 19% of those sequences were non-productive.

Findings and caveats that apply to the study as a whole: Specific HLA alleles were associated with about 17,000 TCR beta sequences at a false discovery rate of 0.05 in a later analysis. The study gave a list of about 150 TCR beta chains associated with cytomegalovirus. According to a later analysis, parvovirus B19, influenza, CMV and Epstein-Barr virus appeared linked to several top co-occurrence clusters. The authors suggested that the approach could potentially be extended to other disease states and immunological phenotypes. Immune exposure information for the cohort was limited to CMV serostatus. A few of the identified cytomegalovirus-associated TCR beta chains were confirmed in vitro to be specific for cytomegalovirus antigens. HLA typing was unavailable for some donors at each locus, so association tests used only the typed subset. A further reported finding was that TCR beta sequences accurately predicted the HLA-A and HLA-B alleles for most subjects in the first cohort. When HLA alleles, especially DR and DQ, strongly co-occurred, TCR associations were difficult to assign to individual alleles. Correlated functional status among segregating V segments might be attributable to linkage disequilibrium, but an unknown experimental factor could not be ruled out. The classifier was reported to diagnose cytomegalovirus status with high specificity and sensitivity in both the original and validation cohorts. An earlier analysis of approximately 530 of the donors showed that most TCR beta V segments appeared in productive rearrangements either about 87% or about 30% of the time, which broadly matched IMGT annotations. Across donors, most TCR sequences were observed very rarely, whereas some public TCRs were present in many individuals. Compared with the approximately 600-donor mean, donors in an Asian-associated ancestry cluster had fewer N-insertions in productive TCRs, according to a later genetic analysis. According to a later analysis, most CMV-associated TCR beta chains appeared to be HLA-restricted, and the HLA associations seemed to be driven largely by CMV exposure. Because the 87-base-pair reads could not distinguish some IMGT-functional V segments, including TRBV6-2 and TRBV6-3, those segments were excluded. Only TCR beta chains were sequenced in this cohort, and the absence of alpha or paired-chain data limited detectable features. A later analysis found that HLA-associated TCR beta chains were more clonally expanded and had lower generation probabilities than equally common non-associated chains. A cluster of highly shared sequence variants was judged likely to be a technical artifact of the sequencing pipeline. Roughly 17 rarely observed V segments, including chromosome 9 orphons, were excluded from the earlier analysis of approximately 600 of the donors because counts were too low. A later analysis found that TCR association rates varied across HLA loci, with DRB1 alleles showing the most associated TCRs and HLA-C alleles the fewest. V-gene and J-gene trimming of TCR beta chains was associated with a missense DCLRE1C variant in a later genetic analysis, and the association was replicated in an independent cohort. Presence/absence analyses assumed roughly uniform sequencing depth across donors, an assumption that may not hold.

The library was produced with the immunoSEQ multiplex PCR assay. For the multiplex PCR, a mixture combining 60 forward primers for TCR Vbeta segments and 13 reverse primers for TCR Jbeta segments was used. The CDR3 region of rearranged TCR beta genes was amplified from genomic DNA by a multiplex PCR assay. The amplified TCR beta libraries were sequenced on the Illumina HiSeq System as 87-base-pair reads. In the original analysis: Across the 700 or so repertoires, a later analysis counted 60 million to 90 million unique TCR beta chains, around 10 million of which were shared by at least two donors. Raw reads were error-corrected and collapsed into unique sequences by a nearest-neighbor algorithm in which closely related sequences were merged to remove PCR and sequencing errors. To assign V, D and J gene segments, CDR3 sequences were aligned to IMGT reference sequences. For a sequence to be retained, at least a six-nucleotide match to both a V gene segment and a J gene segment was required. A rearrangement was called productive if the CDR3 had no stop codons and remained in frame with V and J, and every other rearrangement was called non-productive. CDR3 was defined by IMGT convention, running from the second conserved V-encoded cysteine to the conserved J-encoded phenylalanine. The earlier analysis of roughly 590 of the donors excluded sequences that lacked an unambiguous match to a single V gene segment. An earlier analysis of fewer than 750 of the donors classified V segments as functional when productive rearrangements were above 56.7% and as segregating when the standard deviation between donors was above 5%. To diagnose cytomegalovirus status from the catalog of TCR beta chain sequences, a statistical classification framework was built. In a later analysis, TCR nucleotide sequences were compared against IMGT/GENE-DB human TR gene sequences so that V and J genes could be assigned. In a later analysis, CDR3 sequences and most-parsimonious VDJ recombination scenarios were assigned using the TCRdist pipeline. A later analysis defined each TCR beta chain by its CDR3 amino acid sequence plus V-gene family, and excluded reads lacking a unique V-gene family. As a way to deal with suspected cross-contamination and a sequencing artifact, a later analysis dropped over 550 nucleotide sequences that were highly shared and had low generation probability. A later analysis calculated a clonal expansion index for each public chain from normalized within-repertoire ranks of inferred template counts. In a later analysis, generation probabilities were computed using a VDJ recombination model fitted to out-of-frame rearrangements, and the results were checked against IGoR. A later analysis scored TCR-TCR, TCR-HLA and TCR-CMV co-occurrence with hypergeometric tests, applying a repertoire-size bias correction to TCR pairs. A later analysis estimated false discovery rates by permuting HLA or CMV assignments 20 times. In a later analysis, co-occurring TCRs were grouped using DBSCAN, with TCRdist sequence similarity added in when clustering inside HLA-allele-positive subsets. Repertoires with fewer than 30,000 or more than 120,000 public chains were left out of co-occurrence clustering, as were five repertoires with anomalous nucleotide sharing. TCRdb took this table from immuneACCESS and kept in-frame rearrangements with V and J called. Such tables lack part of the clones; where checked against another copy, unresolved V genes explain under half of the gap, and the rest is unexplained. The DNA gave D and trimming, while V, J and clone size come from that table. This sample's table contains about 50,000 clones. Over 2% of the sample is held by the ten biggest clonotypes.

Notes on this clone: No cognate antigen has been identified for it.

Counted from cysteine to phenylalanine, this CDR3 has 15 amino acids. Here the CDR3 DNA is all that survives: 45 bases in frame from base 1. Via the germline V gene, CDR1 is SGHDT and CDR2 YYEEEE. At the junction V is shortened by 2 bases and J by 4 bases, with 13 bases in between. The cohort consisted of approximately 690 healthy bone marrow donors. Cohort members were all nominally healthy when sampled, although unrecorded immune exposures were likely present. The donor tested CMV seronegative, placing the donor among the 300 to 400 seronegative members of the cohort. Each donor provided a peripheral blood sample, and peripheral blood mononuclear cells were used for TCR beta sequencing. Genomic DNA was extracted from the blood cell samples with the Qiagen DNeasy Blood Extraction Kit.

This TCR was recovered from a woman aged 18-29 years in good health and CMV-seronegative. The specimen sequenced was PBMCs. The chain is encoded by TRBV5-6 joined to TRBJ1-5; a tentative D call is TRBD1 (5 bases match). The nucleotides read TGTGCCAGCAGCTTTAAAGGGACTGCAAATCAGCCCCAGCATTTT. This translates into CASSFKGTANQPQHF. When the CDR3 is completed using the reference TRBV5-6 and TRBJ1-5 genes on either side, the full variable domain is DAGVTQSPTHLIKTRGQQVTLRCSPKSGHDTVSWYQQALGQGPQFIFQYYEEEERQRGNFPDRFSGHQFPNYSSELNVNALLLGDSALYLCASSFKGTANQPQHFGDGTRLSIL.